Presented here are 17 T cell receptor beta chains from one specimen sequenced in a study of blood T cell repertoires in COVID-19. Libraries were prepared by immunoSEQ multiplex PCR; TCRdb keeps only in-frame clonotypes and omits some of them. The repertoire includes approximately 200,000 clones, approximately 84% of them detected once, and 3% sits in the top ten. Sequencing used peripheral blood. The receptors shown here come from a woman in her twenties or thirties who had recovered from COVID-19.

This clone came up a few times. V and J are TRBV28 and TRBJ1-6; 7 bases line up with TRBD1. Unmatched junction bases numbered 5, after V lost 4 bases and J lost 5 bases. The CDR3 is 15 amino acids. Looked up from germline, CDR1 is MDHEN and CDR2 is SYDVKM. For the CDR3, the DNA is TGTGCCAGCAGTTCCCAAGACAGGGATAATTCACCCCTCCACTTT. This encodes CASSSQDRDNSPLHF.

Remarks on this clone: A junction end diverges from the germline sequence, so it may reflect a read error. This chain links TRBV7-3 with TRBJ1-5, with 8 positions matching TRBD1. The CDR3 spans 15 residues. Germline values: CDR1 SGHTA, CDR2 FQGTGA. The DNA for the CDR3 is TGTGCCAGCAGATTAATGACAGGGGGCAATCAGCCCCAGCATTTT. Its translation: CASRLMTGGNQPQHF. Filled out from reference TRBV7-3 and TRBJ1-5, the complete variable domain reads GAGVSQTPSNKVTEKGKYVELRCDPISGHTALYWYRQSLGQGPEFLIYFQGTGAADDSGLPNDRFFAVRPEGSVSTLKIQRTERGDSAVYLCASRLMTGGNQPQHFGDGTRLSIL.

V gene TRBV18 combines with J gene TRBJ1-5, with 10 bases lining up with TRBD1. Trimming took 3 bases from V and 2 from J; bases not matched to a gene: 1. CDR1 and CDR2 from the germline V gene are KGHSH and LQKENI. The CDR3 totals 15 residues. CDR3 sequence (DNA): TGTGCCAGCTCACCCGGGACAGGGGGCAATCAGCCCCAGCATTTT. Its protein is CASSPGTGGNQPQHF.

CDR3 sequence: CASSVLRGNTEAFF. The CDR3, as DNA: TGTGCCAGCAGCGTACTCAGGGGGAACACTGAAGCTTTCTTT. This chain links TRBV5-4 with TRBJ1-1; perhaps TRBD1 as D (6 bases). Germline V gene sequence: CDR1 SGHNT, CDR2 YYREEE (reference sequence). The CDR3 loop spans 14 amino acids. V lost 4 bases to trimming and J lost 1 base, with 11 bases between them. Full variable domain (remainder filled in from reference TRBV5-4 and TRBJ1-1): ETGVTQSPTHLIKTRGQQVTLRCSSQSGHNTVSWYQQALGQGPQFIFQYYREEENGRGNFPPRFSGLQFPNYSSELNVNALELDDSALYLCASSVLRGNTEAFFGQGTRLTVV.

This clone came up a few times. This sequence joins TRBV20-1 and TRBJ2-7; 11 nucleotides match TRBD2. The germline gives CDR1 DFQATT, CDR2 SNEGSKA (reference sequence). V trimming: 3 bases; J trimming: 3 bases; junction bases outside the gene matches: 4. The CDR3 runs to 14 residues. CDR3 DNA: TGCAGTGCTAGTCCCCTAGCGGGAGGCTACGAGCAGTACTTC. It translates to CSASPLAGGYEQYF.

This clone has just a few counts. The CDR3 is CASILTRVRGNTIYF. The CDR3 nucleotides are TGTGCCAGCATCTTAACCAGGGTGAGAGGAAACACCATATATTTT. The chain recombines TRBV27 with TRBJ1-3; a weak D match, TRBD1 (5 bases). CDR1 MNHEY and CDR2 SMNVEV come from the germline V gene (reference sequence). The CDR3 runs to 15 residues. Trimming left V 7 bases short and J 4 bases short, with 17 bases between.

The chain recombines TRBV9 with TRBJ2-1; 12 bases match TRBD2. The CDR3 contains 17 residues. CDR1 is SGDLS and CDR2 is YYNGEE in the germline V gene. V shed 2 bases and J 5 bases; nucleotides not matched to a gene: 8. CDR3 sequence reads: CASSVGLAGGSDNEQFF. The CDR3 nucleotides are TGTGCCAGCAGCGTTGGGCTAGCGGGAGGGAGTGACAATGAGCAGTTCTTC.

This chain's CDR3 is CASSSSGLAGGTGELFF. For the CDR3, the DNA is TGTGCCAGCAGCTCCTCGGGACTAGCGGGAGGTACCGGGGAGCTGTTTTTT. The V call is TRBV7-3, the J call TRBJ2-2; TRBD2 matches 15 bases. After removal of 4 bases from V and 5 bases from J, the junction contained 5 bases not matched to a gene. The V gene's germline CDR1 is SGHTA and CDR2 FQGTGA. This CDR3 region has 17 residues. The full variable domain, completed using reference TRBV7-3 and TRBJ2-2, is GAGVSQTPSNKVTEKGKYVELRCDPISGHTALYWYRQSLGQGPEFLIYFQGTGAADDSGLPNDRFFAVRPEGSVSTLKIQRTERGDSAVYLCASSSSGLAGGTGELFFGEGSRLTVL.

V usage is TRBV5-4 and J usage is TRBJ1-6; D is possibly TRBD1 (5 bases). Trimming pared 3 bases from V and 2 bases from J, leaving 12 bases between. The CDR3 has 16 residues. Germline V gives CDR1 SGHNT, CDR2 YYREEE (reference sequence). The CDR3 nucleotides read TGTGCCAGCAGCTCGGGGGGTAGGGCCTATAATTCACCCCTCCACTTT. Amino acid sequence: CASSSGGRAYNSPLHF.

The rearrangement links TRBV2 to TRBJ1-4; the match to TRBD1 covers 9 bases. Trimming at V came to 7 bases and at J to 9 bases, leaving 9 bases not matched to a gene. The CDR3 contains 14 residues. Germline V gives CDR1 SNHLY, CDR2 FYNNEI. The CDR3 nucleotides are TGTGCCAGCACCGGGGGGACAGGGAGCAAAAAACTGTTTTTT. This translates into CASTGGTGSKKLFF.

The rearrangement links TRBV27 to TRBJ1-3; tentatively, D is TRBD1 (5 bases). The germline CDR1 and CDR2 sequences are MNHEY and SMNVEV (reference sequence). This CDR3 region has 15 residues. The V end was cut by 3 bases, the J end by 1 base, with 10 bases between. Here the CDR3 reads CASSFQGNSGNTIYF. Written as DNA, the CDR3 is TGTGCCAGCAGTTTCCAGGGAAATTCTGGAAACACCATATATTTT.

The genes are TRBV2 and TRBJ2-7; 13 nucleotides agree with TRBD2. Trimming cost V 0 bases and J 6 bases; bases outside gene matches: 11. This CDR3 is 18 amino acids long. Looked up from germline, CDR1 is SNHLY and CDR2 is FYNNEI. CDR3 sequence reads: CASSEAILWTSGSSEQYF. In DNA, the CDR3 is TGTGCCAGCAGTGAAGCGATTTTGTGGACTAGCGGGAGTAGCGAGCAGTACTTC. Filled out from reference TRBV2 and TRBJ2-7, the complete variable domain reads EPEVTQTPSHQVTQMGQEVILRCVPISNHLYFYWYRQILGQKVEFLVSFYNNEISEKSEIFDDQFSVERPDGSNFTLKIRSTKLEDSAMYFCASSEAILWTSGSSEQYFGPGTRLTVT.

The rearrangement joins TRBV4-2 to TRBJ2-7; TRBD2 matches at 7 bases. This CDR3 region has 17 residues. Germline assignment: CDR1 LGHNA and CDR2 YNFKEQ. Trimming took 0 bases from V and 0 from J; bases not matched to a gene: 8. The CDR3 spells CASSQEWLAASSYEQYF. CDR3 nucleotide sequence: TGTGCCAGCAGCCAAGAATGGCTAGCGGCCAGCTCCTACGAGCAGTACTTC.

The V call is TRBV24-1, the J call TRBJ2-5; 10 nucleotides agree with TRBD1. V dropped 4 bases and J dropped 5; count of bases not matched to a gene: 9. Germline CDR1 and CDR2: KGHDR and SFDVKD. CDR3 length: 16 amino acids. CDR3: CATSEGTGDPSETQYF. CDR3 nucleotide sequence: TGTGCCACCAGTGAGGGGACAGGGGACCCCAGTGAGACCCAGTACTTC.

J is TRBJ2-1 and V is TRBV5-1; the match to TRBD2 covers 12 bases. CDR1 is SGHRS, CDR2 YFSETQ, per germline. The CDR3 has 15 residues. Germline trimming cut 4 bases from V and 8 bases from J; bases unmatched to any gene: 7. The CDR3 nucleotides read TGCGCCAGCAGCAGACTAGCGGGAGCGAGCGATGAGCAGTTCTTC. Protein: CASSRLAGASDEQFF.

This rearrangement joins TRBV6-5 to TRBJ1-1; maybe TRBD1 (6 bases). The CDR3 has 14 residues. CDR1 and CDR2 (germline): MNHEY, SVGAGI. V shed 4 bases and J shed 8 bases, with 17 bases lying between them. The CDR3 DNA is TGTGCCAGCAGTTCCCCAGGGGACTATACGGAAGCTTTCTTT. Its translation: CASSSPGDYTEAFF.

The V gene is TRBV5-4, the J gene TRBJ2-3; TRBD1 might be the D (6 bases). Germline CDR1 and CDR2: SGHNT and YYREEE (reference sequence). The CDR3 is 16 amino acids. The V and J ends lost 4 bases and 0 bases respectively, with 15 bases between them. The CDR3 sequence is CASSGGQIRSTDTQYF. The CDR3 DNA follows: TGTGCCAGCAGCGGTGGACAGATTCGCAGCACAGATACGCAGTATTTT.